The T cell receptor beta chain described here comes from a study of T cells after posttransplantation cyclophosphamide (dated by TCRdb to 2016 to 2017). Describing the broader study: Using TRB sequencing, the study followed how the T cell repertoire reconstituted after myeloablative bone marrow transplantation in which posttransplantation cyclophosphamide served as GVHD prophylaxis. Antigen receptor sequencing was done on samples from around 32 PTCy-treated patients and from approximately 17 related bone marrow donors of those patients. TRB sequencing was performed on blood from all 35 or so PTCy patients with 1-year posttransplant specimens. In 3 patients, TRB sequencing was also performed on up to roughly 3 more blood samples taken 2 to 5.2 years after transplant, and in 4 patients, pretransplant blood was also TRB-sequenced. TRA and TRB clonality were tightly correlated in roughly ten samples, so subsequent TCR analyses focused on TRB only. Public TRB sequences were checked against a database of over 3,000 sequences associated with responses to pathogens, tumor antigens, self-antigens and alloantigens.

This clone was observed at least ten times. The clone's antigen remains unknown. The input lacks base qualities; no much larger clone sits a single base away. The CDR3 covers 16 residues, taking in both the cysteine and the phenylalanine. Of the read, only the CDR3 DNA is kept; its 48 bases are in frame from base 1. Trimming takes 2 bases off V and 2 bases off J; junction bases not matched to a gene: 4. The germline V gene gives CDR1 as SGHTA and CDR2 as FQGNSA. What the treatment or condition label conveys for this sample: high-dose cyclophosphamide on days +3 and +4 as single-agent GVHD prophylaxis. Patients in the PTCy group got busulfan and fludarabine conditioning, a marrow graft from a related or unrelated donor, and cyclophosphamide on days +3 and +4. The PTCy-treated patients were drawn from a prospective, multi-institutional clinical trial. Peripheral blood and bone marrow mononuclear cells were isolated by Ficoll-Hypaque density centrifugation and were cryopreserved.

Paper-wide results and their limitations: Donor-recipient similarity was low at 1-2 months but increased during the first year, and donor CD8+ memory clones often dominated later blood repertoires. Across approximately 45 patients, TRB clonality was highly associated with recipient CMV seropositivity and CMV reactivation, and diversity in PTCy patients was similar to diversity in CNI/methotrexate controls. The TRB repertoires of T cells infiltrating skin or the GI tract showed only limited overlap with the TRB repertoires found in blood.

TRB sequencing was run on genomic DNA with either the immunoSEQ assay at survey resolution or the hsTCRB kit. The original methods were these. The immunoSEQ software was used for initial read processing, and the LymphoSeq R package was used for repertoire analyses. Clonality was calculated as 1 minus normalized Shannon entropy, and the Gini coefficient was also calculated for each TRB dataset. Phenotypes of unsorted samples were inferred by mapping TRB sequences from sorted subsets of the recipient or donor onto unsorted samples of the same recipient. TCRdb mirrors the immuneACCESS table, restricted to in-frame sequences. Some clones are absent from its copies; in checked studies, under half trace to an unresolved V gene, and the reason for the others is unknown. V, J and clone size were drawn from that table, and D and trimming were deduced from the DNA. The table puts about 7,200 clones in this sample, none counted just once. The top ten clonotypes cover about 10% of the sample.

This receptor was identified in a female patient aged 50-60 years who received an allogeneic stem cell transplant from a related donor, was CMV-positive, and had no GVHD. Donor T cells from the graft may be present among the T cells after a transplant. The sample consisted of PBMCs, taken after allogeneic stem cell transplant with posttransplant cyclophosphamide. The V and J genes are TRBV7-2 and TRBJ2-3; 10 of the junction bases match TRBD2. The CDR3 reads as follows: CASSLLLAGNTDTQYF. The sequence in DNA is TGTGCCAGCAGCTTATTACTAGCGGGGAACACAGATACGCAGTATTTT.